This entry concerns a single T cell receptor beta chain. Its antigen is still unknown. This entry comes from a study of Tregs in tolerant kidney transplant recipients. This CDR3 region has 15 residues. With 3 bases clipped from V and 5 bases from J, the junction kept 6 bases outside the gene matches. Germline CDR1 SGDLS, CDR2 YYNGEE. Whole-study results and caveats: For some patients, primers changed over time, blocking nucleotide-level comparison. The most relevant donor-specific Treg TCRbeta repertoire apparently came from expansion with activated donor B cells.

Here immunoSEQ multiplex PCR was the method, and the copy in TCRdb shows in-frame clones only, minus some. This repertoire shows approximately 98,000 clones, 85% to 90% found once; its top ten account for 0.34%. The sequencing used CD4+ T cells from blood, collected before the transplant. The V gene is TRBV9, the J gene TRBJ1-1, with 11 bases fitting TRBD1. This receptor was identified in a human donor who received a combined kidney and bone marrow transplant. The CDR3 nucleotides are TGTGCCAGCAGCGCCAGGGACAGGGGGAGTACTGAAGCTTTCTTT. Translated: CASSARDRGSTEAFF.